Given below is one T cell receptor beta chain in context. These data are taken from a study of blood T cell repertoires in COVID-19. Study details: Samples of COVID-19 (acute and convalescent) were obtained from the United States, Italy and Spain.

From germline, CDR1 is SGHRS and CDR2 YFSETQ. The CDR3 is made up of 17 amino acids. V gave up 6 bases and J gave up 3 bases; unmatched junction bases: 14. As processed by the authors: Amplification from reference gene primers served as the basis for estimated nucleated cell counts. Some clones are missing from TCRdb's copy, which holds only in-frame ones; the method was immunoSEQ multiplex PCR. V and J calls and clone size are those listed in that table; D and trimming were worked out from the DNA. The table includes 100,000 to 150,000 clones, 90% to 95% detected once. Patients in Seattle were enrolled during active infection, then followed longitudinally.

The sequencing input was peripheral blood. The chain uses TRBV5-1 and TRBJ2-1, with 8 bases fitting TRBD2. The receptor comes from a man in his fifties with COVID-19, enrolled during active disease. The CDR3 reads CASTHVGSGRGYNEQFF. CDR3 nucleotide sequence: TGCGCCAGCACCCACGTCGGCAGCGGGAGAGGCTACAATGAGCAGTTCTTC.